This passage covers 18 T cell receptor beta chains from one sample sequenced in a study of blood T cell repertoires in COVID-19. Here immunoSEQ multiplex PCR was the method, and the copy in TCRdb shows in-frame clones only, minus some. The sample includes around 110,000 clones, about 84% seen only once; the top ten take 11% to 15%. Sequencing was done on a sample of peripheral blood. The receptors stem from a woman aged 55-69 years with acute or convalescent COVID-19.

The V call is TRBV5-3, the J call TRBJ1-6; the match to TRBD1 covers 8 bases. TRBV5-3 is known as an ORF, though its function is uncertain. With 4 bases clipped from V and 9 bases from J, the junction kept 18 bases outside the gene matches. The CDR3 has 18 amino acids. The DNA of the CDR3 is TGTGCCAGAAGCCCCCGGACAGGGACCCCTAGTAAGGGTTCACCCCTCCACTTT. Protein: CARSPRTGTPSKGSPLHF.

Only one count was recorded for this clone. The chain couples TRBV30 to TRBJ2-3; D may be TRBD1 (5 bases). The V gene lost 4 bases and the J gene lost 2 bases, with 16 bases spanning the gap. CDR1 and CDR2 from the germline V gene are GTSNPN and SVGIG (reference sequence). This CDR3 contains 15 residues. The CDR3 DNA follows: TGTGCCTGGAATACAGGTGACGCCTACACAGATACGCAGTATTTT. Amino acid sequence: CAWNTGDAYTDTQYF. Looking up the rest from reference TRBV30 and TRBJ2-3 gives the full variable domain: SQTIHQWPATLVQPVGSPLSLECTVEGTSNPNLYWYRQAAGRGLQLLFYSVGIGQISSEVPQNLSASRPQDRQFILSSKKLLLSDSGFYLCAWNTGDAYTDTQYFGPGTRLTVL.

CDR3 sequence: CASSPIQGYTEAFF. As DNA, the CDR3 is TGCGCCAGCAGCCCAATCCAGGGCTACACTGAAGCTTTCTTT. V and J are TRBV5-1 and TRBJ1-1, with D maybe TRBD1 (5 bases). Germline lookup yields CDR1 SGHRS and CDR2 YFSETQ. Trimming took 4 bases from V and 3 from J, leaving 13 bases between them. This CDR3 has 14 residues.

On this clone itself: An end of the junction does not agree with germline; a read error may underlie this. The rearrangement uses TRBV20-1 and TRBJ1-1; 9 nucleotides line up with TRBD1. The CDR3 length is 11 residues. Germline values: CDR1 DFQATT, CDR2 SNEGSKA (reference sequence). CDR3 in amino acids: CSARVDRGPYF. DNA of the CDR3: TGCAGTGCTAGGGTGGACAGGGGTCCCTACTTT.

In regard to this clone: Other DNA sequences in this sample translate to the same CDR3. This chain connects TRBV18 to TRBJ2-5; D not resolved. This CDR3 has 12 amino acids. The germline CDR1 and CDR2 sequences are KGHSH and LQKENI. V was cut by 3 bases and J by 4 bases, with 6 bases left in between. The CDR3 reads CASSPQRETQYF. The CDR3 DNA reads as TGTGCCAGCTCACCTCAGCGAGAGACCCAGTACTTC.

The V and J genes are TRBV2 and TRBJ1-2, with 8 bases matching TRBD1. J gave up 2 bases and V 6 bases, and 5 bases lay outside the gene matches. CDR1 SNHLY and CDR2 FYNNEI come from the germline V gene. This CDR3 contains 14 residues. The CDR3 is CASRDRAFNYGYTF. DNA of the CDR3: TGTGCCAGCAGGGACAGGGCGTTCAACTATGGCTACACCTTC.

The chain combines TRBV18 with TRBJ1-2; 8 nucleotides align to TRBD1. V lost 6 bases, J lost 6 bases, and 9 bases stayed unmatched. The CDR3 has 14 residues. The V gene's germline CDR1 is KGHSH and CDR2 LQKENI. CDR3 nucleotides: TGTGCCAGCTCCACCACTCCGACAGGGGATGGCTACACCTTC. Its protein is CASSTTPTGDGYTF. The entire variable domain, with the rest obtained from reference TRBV18 and TRBJ1-2, is as follows: NAGVMQNPRHLVRRRGQEARLRCSPMKGHSHVYWYRQLPEEGLKFMVYLQKENIIDESGMPKERFSAEFPKEGPSILRIQQVVRGDSAAYFCASSTTPTGDGYTFGSGTRLTVV.

This clone was seen only once. The chain is built from TRBV15 and TRBJ1-3, with D possibly matching TRBD1 (5 bases). V dropped 0 bases and J dropped 0 bases, with 9 bases sitting between them. This CDR3 spans 16 amino acids. Germline CDR1 reads LNHNV; CDR2 reads YYDKDF (reference sequence). This CDR3 reads CATSRDSGNSGNTIYF. CDR3 bases: TGTGCCACCAGCAGAGATTCAGGGAACTCTGGAAACACCATATATTTT.

The rearrangement links TRBV7-9 to TRBJ1-1; D is perhaps TRBD1 (5 bases). CDR1 and CDR2 from the germline V gene are SEHNR and FQNEAQ (reference sequence). CDR3 length equals 15 residues. Trimming left V 1 base short and J 4 bases short, with 13 bases between. As DNA, the CDR3 is TGTGCCAGCAGCTTAGGGCAGGGAGGAGGCACTGAAGCTTTCTTT. Amino acid sequence: CASSLGQGGGTEAFF.

The V and J genes are TRBV11-3 and TRBJ1-1; D perhaps matches TRBD1 (6 bases). V was cut by 5 bases and J by 5 bases, with 12 bases left in between. CDR3 length: 13 residues. Germline CDR1 reads SGHNT; CDR2 reads YENEEA. CDR3 nucleotide sequence: TGTGCCAGCAGCCAAGGGGGGGAAACTGAAGCTTTCTTT. It encodes CASSQGGETEAFF.

The chain carries TRBV19 and TRBJ2-1, with 12 nucleotides matching TRBD2. This CDR3 spans 15 amino acids. V shed 5 bases, J shed 6 bases, and the junction held 5 bases outside the gene matches. CDR1 is LNHDA and CDR2 is SQIVND in the germline V gene (reference sequence). The CDR3 loop reads CASSLGLAGFNEQFF. The CDR3 DNA follows: TGTGCCAGTAGTCTTGGACTAGCGGGATTCAATGAGCAGTTCTTC.

J is TRBJ1-1 and V is TRBV27, with D unclear. Germline CDR1 reads MNHEY; CDR2 reads SMNVEV (reference sequence). V was clipped by 4 bases and J by 1 base, with 7 bases between them. The CDR3 extends over 13 amino acids. The CDR3 loop reads CASSSYRNTEAFF. The CDR3 DNA reads TGTGCCAGCAGTTCCTATAGGAACACTGAAGCTTTCTTT.

This rearrangement joins TRBV15 to TRBJ1-3; D not resolved. The V end lost 1 base, the J end lost 4 bases, and 8 bases lay between the germline ends. The germline gives CDR1 LNHNV, CDR2 YYDKDF (reference sequence). The CDR3 is 14 residues long. CDR3 region: CATSRALTGNTIYF. The CDR3 coding sequence is TGTGCCACCAGCAGAGCCTTGACAGGAAACACCATATATTTT.

Only one count was recorded for this clone. V gene TRBV29-1 combines with J gene TRBJ2-3, with D possibly TRBD1 on 6 matching bases. The germline V gene has CDR1 SQVTM and CDR2 ANQGSEA. The CDR3 covers 12 residues. Trimming removed 6 bases at V and 1 base at J, with 8 bases between. CDR3 loop: CSVHRGTDTQYF. The CDR3 coding sequence is TGCAGCGTACACAGGGGCACAGATACGCAGTATTTT.

The chain is built from TRBV5-1 and TRBJ1-4; D gene unclear. The CDR3 covers 14 residues. Germline values: CDR1 SGHRS, CDR2 YFSETQ. Deletions cut 2 bases from V and 4 bases from J, with 9 bases between. In DNA form, the CDR3 reads TGCGCCAGCAGCTTTGGGAGCCATAATGAAAAACTGTTTTTT. It specifies CASSFGSHNEKLFF.

The chain employs TRBV15 and TRBJ2-7; D unresolved. Germline V gives CDR1 LNHNV, CDR2 YYDKDF (reference sequence). This CDR3 is 13 amino acids long. V was cut by 0 bases and J by 5 bases, with 8 bases left in between. For the CDR3, the DNA is TGTGCCACCAGCAGAGATCAGGCAGACGAGCAGTACTTC. It encodes CATSRDQADEQYF.

This clone came up a few times. V gene TRBV7-2 combines with J gene TRBJ2-1; TRBD2 aligns across 8 bases. J gave up 15 bases and V 3 bases, and 16 bases lay outside the gene matches. The CDR3 contains 15 residues. Germline V gives CDR1 SGHTA, CDR2 FQGNSA. The CDR3 sequence is CASSFTNSPGLGLFF. CDR3 nucleotide sequence: TGTGCCAGCAGCTTCACAAACAGCCCGGGACTAGGTTTGTTCTTC.

CDR3 region: CASSPGGRGTEAFF. In nucleotides, the CDR3 is TGTGCCAGCAGCCCGGGGGGGAGGGGCACTGAAGCTTTCTTT. V is TRBV5-8 and J is TRBJ1-1; perhaps TRBD1 as D (5 bases). The CDR3 has 14 residues. The germline gives CDR1 SGHTS, CDR2 YDEGEE. The ends were cut back, 4 bases at V and 4 bases at J, with 14 bases in the middle.